The following is a T cell receptor beta chain sequence with its context. What it binds is unknown. This sample stems from a study of naive and memory T cell subsets. Notes on the study in general: There was no ground truth to check naive and memory subset results. Diversity fell and Gini index rose from naive through CM, EM, EMRA. Naive repertoires, especially CD8, held a few larger clonotypes, possibly memory cells re-expressing CD45RA. Each distinct alpha or beta sequence counts as one clonotype.

After CD4 positive bead selection, the CD4-negative fraction gave CD8 T cells. From germline, CDR1 is SEHNR and CDR2 FQNEAQ (reference sequence). This CDR3 is built from 11 residues. V gave up 2 bases and J gave up 8 bases, with 6 bases separating them. Two oligonucleotides, mixed equimolar, formed the beta constant-region primer covering TRBC1 and TRBC2. Four rounds of PCR amplified the ligated cDNA using nested alpha and beta constant-region primers plus SP2. TCRdb reprocessed the UMI-ligation and nested PCR reads via MiXCR and lists one record per CDR3 protein. The sample has 120,000 to 150,000 distinct CDR3 sequences; more than 15% are singletons.

Sequenced: naive CD8+ T cells from blood. The receptor was isolated from a human donor in good health. The chain uses TRBV7-9 and TRBJ1-1; D is uncertain. The CDR3 loop is CASSLRPEAFF. The DNA of the CDR3 is TGTGCCAGCAGCTTAAGGCCAGAAGCTTTCTTT.